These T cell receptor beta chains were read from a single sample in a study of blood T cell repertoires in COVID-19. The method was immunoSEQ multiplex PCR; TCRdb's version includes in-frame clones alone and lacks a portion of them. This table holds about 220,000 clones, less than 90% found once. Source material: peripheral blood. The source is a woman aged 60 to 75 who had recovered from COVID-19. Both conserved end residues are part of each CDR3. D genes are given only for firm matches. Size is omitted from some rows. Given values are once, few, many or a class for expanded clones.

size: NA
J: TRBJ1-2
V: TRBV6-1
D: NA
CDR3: CASSEGPGGEYGYTF
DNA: TGTGCCAGCAGTGAAGGTCCGGGGGGAGAATATGGCTACACCTTC

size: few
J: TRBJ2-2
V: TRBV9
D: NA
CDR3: CASSAGQPGEELFF
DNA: TGTGCCAGCAGCGCCGGACAGCCCGGCGAGGAGCTGTTTTTT

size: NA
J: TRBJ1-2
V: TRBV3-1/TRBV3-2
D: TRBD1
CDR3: CASSQGPGQGLYGYTF
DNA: TGTGCCAGCAGCCAAGGACCGGGACAGGGCCTCTATGGCTACACCTTC

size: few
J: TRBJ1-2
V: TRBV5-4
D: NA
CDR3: CASSHGSDYGYTF
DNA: TGTGCCAGCAGCCACGGTTCTGACTATGGCTACACCTTC

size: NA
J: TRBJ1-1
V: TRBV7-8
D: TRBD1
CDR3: CASSLTGETEAFF
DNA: TGTGCCAGCAGCTTGACAGGGGAGACTGAAGCTTTCTTT

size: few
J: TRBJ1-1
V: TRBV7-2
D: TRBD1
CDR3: CASSREGAREAFF
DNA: TGTGCCAGCAGCCGAGAGGGGGCCCGGGAAGCTTTCTTT

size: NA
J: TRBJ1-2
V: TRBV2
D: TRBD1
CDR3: CATTTGNYGYTF
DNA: TGTGCCACCACGACAGGGAACTATGGCTACACCTTC

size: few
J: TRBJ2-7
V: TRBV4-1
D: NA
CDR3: CASSQAERGGQYF
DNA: TGCGCCAGCAGCCAAGCAGAAAGGGGCGGGCAGTACTTC

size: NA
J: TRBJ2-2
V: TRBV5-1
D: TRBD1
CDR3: CASSTGTGKYTGELFF
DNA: TGCGCCAGCAGCACCGGGACAGGGAAATACACCGGGGAGCTGTTTTTT

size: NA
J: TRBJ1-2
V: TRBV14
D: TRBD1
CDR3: CASSRNRGEYGYTF
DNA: TGTGCCAGCAGCCGAAACAGGGGGGAATATGGCTACACCTTC